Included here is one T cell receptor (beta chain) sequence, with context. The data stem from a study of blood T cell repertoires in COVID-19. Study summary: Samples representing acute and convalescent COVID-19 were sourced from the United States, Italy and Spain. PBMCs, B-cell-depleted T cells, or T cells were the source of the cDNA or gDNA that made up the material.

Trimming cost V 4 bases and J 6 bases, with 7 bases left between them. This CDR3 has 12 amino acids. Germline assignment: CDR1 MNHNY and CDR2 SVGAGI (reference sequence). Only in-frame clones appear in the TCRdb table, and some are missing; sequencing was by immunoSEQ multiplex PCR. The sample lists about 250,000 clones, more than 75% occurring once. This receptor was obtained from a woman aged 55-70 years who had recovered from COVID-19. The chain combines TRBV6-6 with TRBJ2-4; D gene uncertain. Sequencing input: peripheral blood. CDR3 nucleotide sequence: TGTGCCAGCAGTTTTGAGAGAAACATTCAGTACTTC. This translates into CASSFERNIQYF.